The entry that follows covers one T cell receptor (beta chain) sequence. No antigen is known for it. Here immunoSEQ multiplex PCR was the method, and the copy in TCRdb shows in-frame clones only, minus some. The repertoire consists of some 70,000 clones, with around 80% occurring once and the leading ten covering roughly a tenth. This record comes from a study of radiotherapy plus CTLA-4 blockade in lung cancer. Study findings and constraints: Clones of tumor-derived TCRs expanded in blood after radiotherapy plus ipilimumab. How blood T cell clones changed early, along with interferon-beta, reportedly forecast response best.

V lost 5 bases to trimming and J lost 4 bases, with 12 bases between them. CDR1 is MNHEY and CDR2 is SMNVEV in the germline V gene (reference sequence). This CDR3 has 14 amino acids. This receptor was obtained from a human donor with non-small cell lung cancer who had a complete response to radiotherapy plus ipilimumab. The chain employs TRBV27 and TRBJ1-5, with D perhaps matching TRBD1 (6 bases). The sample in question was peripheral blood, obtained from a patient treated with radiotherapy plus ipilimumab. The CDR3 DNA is TGTGCCAGCAGTCCGAGGCAGGGGAATCAGCCCCAGCATTTT. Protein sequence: CASSPRQGNQPQHF.